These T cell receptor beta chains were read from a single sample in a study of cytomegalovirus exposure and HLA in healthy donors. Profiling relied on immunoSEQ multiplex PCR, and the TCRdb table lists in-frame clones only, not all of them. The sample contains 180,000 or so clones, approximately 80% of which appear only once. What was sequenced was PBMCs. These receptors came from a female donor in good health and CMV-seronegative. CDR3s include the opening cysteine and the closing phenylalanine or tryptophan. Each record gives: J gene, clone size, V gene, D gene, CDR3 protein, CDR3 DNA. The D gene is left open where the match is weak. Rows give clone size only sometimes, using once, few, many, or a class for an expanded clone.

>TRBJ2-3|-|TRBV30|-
CAWSAGRITDTQYF
TGTGCCTGGAGCGCGGGGCGGATCACAGATACGCAGTATTTT
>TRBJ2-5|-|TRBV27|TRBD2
CASSFSSGDQETQYF
TGTGCCAGCAGTTTCTCTAGCGGGGACCAAGAGACCCAGTACTTC
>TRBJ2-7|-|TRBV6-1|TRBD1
CASTGGEQGADEQYF
TGTGCCAGCACGGGCGGTGAACAGGGGGCGGACGAGCAGTACTTC
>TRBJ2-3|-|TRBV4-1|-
CASSQVAEGTSTDTQYF
TGCGCCAGCAGCCAAGTCGCGGAGGGTACTAGCACAGATACGCAGTATTTT
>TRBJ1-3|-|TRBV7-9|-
CASSLSLTGNTIYF
TGTGCCAGCAGCTTAAGCTTAACTGGAAACACCATATATTTT
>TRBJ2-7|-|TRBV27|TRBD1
CASSGTAYEQYF
TGTGCCAGTTCCGGGACAGCCTACGAGCAGTACTTC
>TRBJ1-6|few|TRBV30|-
CAWRFNNSPLHF
TGTGCCTGGAGATTCAATAATTCACCCCTCCACTTT
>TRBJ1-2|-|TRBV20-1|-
CSGGNGYTF
TGCAGTGGAGGGAACGGCTACACCTTC
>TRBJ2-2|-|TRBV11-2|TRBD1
CASSVGTVVELFF
TGTGCCAGCAGCGTAGGGACAGTGGTGGAGCTGTTTTTT
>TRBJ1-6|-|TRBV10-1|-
CASSYRYNSPLHF
TGCGCCAGCAGTTATCGCTATAATTCACCCCTCCACTTT
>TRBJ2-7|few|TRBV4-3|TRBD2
CASSQKRLADPYEQYF
TGCGCCAGCAGCCAAAAGCGTCTAGCGGACCCCTACGAGCAGTACTTC
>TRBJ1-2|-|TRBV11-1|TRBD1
CASSQITGTGKGYTF
TGTGCCAGCAGTCAAATCACCGGGACAGGGAAAGGCTACACCTTC
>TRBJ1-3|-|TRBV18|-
CASSPQSSGNTIYF
TGTGCCAGCTCGCCGCAGTCCTCTGGAAACACCATATATTTT
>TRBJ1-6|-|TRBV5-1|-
CASSSGRNSPLHF
TGCGCCAGCAGCTCCGGCAGGAATTCACCCCTCCACTTT
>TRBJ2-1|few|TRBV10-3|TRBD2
CAISDGRGNEQFF
TGTGCCATCAGTGATGGGCGGGGGAATGAGCAGTTCTTC
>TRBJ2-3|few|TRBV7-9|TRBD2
CASSRTSGRATDTQYF
TGTGCCAGCAGCCGTACTAGCGGGAGGGCCACAGATACGCAGTATTTT
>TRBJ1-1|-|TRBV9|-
CASSVTGNTEAFF
TGTGCCAGCAGCGTAACAGGGAACACTGAAGCTTTCTTT
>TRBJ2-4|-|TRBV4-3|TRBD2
CASSPSGPSGGTQYF
TGCGCCAGCAGCCCGAGCGGGCCTAGCGGGGGGACTCAGTACTTC
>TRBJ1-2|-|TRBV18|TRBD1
CASSPGQSPNYGYTF
TGTGCCAGCTCCCCGGGACAGAGTCCTAACTATGGCTACACCTTC
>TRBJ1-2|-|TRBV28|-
CASSFPTGTYGYTF
TGTGCCAGCAGTTTCCCCACAGGAACCTATGGCTACACCTTC
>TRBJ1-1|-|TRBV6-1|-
CASGRGTEAFF
TGTGCCAGCGGTCGGGGCACTGAAGCTTTCTTT
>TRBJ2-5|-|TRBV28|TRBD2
CASSRGGTLETQYF
TGTGCCAGCAGTCGGGGGGGGACTCTGGAGACCCAGTACTTC
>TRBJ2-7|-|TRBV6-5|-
CASESGTEQYF
TGTGCCTCAGAGTCGGGAACCGAGCAGTACTTC
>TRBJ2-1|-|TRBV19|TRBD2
CATSRLAAYNEQFF
TGTGCCACTAGCAGACTAGCGGCCTACAATGAGCAGTTCTTC
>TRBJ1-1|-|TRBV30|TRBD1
CAWIKRGTGRGPEAFF
TGTGCCTGGATTAAACGAGGGACAGGCCGGGGCCCTGAAGCTTTCTTT
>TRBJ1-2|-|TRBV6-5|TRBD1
CASSYSRGQALGGYTF
TGTGCCAGCAGTTACTCTAGGGGACAGGCTTTGGGGGGCTACACCTTC
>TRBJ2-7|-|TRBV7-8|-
CASSPLSGSYEQYF
TGTGCCAGCAGCCCATTATCGGGCTCCTACGAGCAGTACTTC
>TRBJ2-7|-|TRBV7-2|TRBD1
CASSFYGQGTYEQYF
TGTGCCAGCAGCTTTTACGGACAGGGTACCTACGAGCAGTACTTC
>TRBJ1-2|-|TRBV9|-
CASSVATGVNYGYTF
TGTGCCAGCAGCGTAGCGACAGGAGTTAACTATGGCTACACCTTC
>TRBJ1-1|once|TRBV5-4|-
CASRPTGETEAFF
TGTGCCAGCAGGCCTACAGGAGAAACTGAAGCTTTCTTT
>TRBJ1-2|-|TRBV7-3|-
CASSLGGPTVLNYGYTF
TGTGCCAGCAGCTTAGGCGGTCCGACCGTCTTAAACTATGGCTACACCTTC
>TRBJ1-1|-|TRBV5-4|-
CASSLDLTRDTEAFF
TGTGCCAGCAGCTTGGACTTGACTCGGGACACTGAAGCTTTCTTT
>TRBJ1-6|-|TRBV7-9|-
CASSGRVGSPLHF
TGTGCCAGCAGCGGGAGGGTTGGTTCACCCCTCCACTTT
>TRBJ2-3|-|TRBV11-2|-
CASSSRGANTDTQYF
TGTGCCAGCAGCTCACGGGGGGCCAACACAGATACGCAGTATTTT
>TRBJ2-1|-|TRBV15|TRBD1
CATSERDRGNEQFF
TGTGCCACCTCAGAACGGGACAGGGGGAATGAGCAGTTCTTC
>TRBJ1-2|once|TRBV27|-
CASSIRGLGGYGYTF
TGTGCCAGCAGTATAAGGGGACTAGGAGGATATGGCTACACCTTC
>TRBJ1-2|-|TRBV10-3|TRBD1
CATSTGGFYGYTF
TGTGCCACCTCGACAGGGGGCTTCTATGGCTACACCTTC
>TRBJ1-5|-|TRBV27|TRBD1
CASSRKVQGTWQPQHF
TGTGCCAGCAGCCGAAAGGTACAGGGGACATGGCAGCCCCAGCATTTT
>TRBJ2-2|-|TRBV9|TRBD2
CASSVSGRRGAGELFF
TGTGCCAGCAGCGTTAGCGGGAGGAGGGGAGCCGGGGAGCTGTTTTTT
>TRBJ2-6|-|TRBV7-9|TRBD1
CASSSRRDRVTGANGLTF
TGTGCCAGCAGCTCTAGACGGGACAGGGTAACTGGGGCCAACGGCCTGACTTTC
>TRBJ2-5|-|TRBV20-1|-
CSATRGETQYF
TGCAGTGCCACCAGAGGAGAGACCCAGTACTTC
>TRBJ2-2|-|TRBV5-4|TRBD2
CASSSPTGLAGGELFF
TGTGCCAGCAGCTCCCCCACGGGACTAGCGGGGGGAGAGCTGTTTTTT
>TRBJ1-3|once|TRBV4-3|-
CASSQDTGRGGNTIYF
TGCGCCAGCAGCCAAGATACCGGCAGGGGAGGAAACACCATATATTTT
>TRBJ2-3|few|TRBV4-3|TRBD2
CASSQSGKFTDTQYF
TGCGCCAGCAGCCAGAGCGGGAAATTCACAGATACGCAGTATTTT
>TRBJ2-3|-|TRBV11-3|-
CASSLDRGYGRVQYF
TGTGCCAGCAGCCTGGACCGGGGATACGGTCGGGTCCAGTATTTT
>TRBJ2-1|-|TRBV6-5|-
CASSYYPRSSYNEQFF
TGTGCCAGCAGTTACTACCCTCGGAGCTCCTACAATGAGCAGTTCTTC
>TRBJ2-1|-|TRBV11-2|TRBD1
CASSGQGSNNEQFF
TGTGCCAGCAGCGGACAGGGTTCCAACAATGAGCAGTTCTTC
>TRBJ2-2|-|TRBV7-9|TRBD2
CASMVLAVTGELFF
TGTGCCAGCATGGTGCTAGCGGTCACCGGGGAGCTGTTTTTT
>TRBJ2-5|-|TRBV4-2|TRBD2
CASSLNHIAGGQETQYF
TGTGCCAGCAGCCTCAACCATATAGCGGGGGGACAAGAGACCCAGTACTTC
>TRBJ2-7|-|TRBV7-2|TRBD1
CASSEGTVSYEQYF
TGTGCCAGCAGCGAGGGGACAGTAAGCTACGAGCAGTACTTC